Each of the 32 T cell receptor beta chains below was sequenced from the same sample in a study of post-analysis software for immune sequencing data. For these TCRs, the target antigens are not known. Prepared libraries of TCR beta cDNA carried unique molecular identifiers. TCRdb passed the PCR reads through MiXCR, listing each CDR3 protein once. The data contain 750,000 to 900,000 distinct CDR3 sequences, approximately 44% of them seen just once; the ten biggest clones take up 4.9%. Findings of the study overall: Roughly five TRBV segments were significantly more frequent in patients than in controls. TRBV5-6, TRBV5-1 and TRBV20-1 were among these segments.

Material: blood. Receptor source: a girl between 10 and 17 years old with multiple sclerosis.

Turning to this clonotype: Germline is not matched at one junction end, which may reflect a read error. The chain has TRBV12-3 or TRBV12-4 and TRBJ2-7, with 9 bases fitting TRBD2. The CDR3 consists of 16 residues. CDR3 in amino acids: CAGSSRVAGVENEQYF. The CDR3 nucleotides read TGTGCCGGCAGTTCAAGGGTAGCGGGAGTCGAAAACGAGCAGTACTTC.

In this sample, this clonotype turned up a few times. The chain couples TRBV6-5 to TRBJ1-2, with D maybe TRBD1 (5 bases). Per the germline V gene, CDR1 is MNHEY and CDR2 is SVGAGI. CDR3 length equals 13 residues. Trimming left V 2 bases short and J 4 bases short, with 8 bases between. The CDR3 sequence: CASSYSQGYGYTF. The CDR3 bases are TGTGCCAGCAGTTACAGCCAGGGCTATGGCTACACCTTC.

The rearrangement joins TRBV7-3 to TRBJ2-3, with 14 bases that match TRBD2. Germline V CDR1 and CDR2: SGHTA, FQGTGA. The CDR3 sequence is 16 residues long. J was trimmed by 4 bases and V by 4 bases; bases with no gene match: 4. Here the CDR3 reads CASSSGLAGAADTQYF. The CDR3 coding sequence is TGTGCCAGCAGCTCGGGACTAGCGGGAGCGGCAGATACGCAGTATTTT.

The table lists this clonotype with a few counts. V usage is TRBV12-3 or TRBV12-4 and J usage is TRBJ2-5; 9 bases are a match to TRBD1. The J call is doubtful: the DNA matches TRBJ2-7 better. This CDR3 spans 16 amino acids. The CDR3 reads CASSRDLGTGTPEQYF. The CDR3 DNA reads TGTGCCAGCAGTCGCGACCTAGGGACAGGGACCCCCGAGCAGTACTTC.

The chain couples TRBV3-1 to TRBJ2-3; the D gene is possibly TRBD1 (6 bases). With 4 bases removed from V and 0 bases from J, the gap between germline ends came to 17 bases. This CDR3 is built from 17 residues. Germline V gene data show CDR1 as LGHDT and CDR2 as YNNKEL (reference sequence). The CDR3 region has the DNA TGTGCCAGCAGCCGTCCAGGGGATTTTTCTAGCACAGATACGCAGTATTTT. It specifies CASSRPGDFSSTDTQYF.

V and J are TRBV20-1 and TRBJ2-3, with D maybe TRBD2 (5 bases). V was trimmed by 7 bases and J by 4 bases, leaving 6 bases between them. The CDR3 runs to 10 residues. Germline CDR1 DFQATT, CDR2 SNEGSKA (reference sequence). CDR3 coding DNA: TGCAGTGGCGGGTCAGATACGCAGTATTTT. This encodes CSGGSDTQYF.

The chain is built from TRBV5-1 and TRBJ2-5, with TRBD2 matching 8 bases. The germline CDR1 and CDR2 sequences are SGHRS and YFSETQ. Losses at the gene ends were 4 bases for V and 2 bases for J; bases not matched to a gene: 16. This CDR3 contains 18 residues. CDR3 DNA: TGCGCCAGCAGCCCCTGGGGCGCGGGAGGTGCAGATCAAGAGACCCAGTACTTC. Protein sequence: CASSPWGAGGADQETQYF.

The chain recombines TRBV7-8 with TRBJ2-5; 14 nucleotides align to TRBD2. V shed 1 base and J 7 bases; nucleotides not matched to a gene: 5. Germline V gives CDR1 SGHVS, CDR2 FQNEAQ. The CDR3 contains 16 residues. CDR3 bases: TGTGCCAGCAGCTTAGGGAGACTAGCGGGAGGGGGGACCCAGTACTTC. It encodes CASSLGRLAGGGTQYF.

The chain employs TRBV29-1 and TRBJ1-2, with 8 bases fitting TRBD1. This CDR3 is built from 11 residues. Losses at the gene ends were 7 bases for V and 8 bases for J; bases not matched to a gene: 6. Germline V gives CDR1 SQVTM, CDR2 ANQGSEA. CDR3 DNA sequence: TGCAGCGACGACAGGGGTGGAGGCTACACCTTC. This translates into CSDDRGGGYTF.

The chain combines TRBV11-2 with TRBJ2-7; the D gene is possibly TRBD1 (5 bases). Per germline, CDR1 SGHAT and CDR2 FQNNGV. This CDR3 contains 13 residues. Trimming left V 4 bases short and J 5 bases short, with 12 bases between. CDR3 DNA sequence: TGTGCCAGCAGCTGGTCAGGGTTCGACGAGCAGTACTTC. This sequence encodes CASSWSGFDEQYF.

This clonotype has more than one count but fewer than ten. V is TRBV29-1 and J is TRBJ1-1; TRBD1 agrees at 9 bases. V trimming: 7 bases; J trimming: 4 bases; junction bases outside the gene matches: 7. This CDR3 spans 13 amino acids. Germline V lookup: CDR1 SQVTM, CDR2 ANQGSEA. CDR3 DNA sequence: TGCAGCGCATCCGGGACAGGGACCACTGAAGCTTTCTTT. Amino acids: CSASGTGTTEAFF.

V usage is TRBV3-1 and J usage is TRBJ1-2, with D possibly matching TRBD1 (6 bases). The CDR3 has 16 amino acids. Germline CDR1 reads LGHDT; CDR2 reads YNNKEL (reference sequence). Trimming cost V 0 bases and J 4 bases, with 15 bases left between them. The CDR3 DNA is TGTGCCAGCAGCCAAGATCCCAGGGGACGTCTCTATGGCTACACCTTC. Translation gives CASSQDPRGRLYGYTF.

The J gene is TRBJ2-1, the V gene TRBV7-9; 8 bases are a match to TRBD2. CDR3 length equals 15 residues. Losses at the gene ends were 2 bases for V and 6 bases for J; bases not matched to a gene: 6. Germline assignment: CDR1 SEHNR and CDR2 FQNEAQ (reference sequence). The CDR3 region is CASSLLTGGGNEQFF. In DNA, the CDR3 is TGTGCCAGCAGCTTATTAACGGGGGGGGGCAATGAGCAGTTCTTC.

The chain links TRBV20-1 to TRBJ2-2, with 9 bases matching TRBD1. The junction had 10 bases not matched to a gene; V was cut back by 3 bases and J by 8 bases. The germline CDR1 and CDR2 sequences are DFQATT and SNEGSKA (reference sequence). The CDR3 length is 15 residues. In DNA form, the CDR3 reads TGCAGTGCTAGGCCTATAGGGACAGGGTTTGGGGAGCTGTTTTTT. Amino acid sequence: CSARPIGTGFGELFF.

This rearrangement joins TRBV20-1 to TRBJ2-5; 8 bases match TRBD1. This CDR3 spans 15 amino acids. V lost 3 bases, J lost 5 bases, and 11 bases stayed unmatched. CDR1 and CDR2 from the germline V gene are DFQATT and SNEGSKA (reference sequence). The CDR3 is CSARDTGGPGETQYF. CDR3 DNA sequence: TGCAGTGCTAGGGACACAGGGGGGCCCGGGGAGACCCAGTACTTC.

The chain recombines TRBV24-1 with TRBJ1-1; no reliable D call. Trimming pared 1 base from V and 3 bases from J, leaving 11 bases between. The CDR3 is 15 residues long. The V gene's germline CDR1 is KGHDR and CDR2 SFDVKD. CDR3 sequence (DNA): TGTGCCACCAGTGATTTACAGATAAAGGACACTGAAGCTTTCTTT. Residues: CATSDLQIKDTEAFF.

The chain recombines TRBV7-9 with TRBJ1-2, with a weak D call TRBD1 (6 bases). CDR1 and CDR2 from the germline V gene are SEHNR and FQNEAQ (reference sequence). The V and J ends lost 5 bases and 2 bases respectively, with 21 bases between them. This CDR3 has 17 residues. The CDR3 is CASSPTGQTLRNYGYTF. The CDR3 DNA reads TGTGCCAGCAGCCCAACCGGACAGACCCTGCGGAACTATGGCTACACCTTC. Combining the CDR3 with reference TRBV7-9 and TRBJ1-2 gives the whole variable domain DTGVSQNPRHKITKRGQNVTFRCDPISEHNRLYWYRQTLGQGPEFLTYFQNEAQLEKSRLLSDRFSAERPKGSFSTLEIQRTEQGDSAMYLCASSPTGQTLRNYGYTFGSGTRLTVV.

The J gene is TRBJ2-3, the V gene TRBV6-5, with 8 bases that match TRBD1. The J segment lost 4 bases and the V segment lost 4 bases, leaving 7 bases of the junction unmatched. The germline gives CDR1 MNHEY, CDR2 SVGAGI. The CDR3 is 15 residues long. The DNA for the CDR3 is TGTGCCAGCAGTTTTTCGGCAGGGGGCCCAGATACGCAGTATTTT. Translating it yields CASSFSAGGPDTQYF.

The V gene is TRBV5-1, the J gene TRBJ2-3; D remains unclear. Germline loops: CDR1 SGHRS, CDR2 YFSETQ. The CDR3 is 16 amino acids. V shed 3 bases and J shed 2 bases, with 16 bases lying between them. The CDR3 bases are TGCGCCAGCAGCTCAAGAGCTTCGCTCCTCACAGATACGCAGTATTTT. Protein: CASSSRASLLTDTQYF.

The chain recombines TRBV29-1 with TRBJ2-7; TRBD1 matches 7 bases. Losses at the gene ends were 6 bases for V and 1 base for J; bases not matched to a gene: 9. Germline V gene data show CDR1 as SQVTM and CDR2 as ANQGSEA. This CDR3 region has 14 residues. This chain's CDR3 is CSVARQGSSYEQYF. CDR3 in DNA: TGCAGCGTAGCACGACAGGGTAGTTCCTACGAGCAGTACTTC.

The CDR3 reads CASSQAPTGVIEQFF. The CDR3 DNA follows: TGTGCCAGCAGCCAAGCCCCCACTGGTGTTATTGAGCAGTTCTTC. V and J are TRBV3-1 and TRBJ2-1; no clear D. CDR1 is LGHDT, CDR2 YNNKEL, per germline (reference sequence). Trimming cost V 1 base and J 9 bases, with 16 bases left between them. The CDR3 consists of 15 residues.

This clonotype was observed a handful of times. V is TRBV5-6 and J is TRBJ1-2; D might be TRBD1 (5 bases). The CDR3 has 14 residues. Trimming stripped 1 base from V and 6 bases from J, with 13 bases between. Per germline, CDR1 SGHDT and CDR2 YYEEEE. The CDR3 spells CASSLQQVANGYTF. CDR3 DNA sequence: TGTGCCAGCAGCTTGCAACAGGTGGCGAATGGCTACACCTTC.

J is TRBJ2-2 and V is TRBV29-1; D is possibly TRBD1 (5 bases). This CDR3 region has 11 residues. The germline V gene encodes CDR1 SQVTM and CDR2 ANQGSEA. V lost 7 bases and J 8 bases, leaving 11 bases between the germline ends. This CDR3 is CSAQGSGELFF. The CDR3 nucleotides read TGCAGCGCCCAGGGTTCTGGGGAGCTGTTTTTT.

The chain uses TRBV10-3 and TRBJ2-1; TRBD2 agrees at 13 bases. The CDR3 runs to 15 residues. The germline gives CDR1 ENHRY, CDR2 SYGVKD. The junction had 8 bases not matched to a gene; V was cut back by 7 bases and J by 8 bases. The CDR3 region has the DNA TGTGCCATCAAGCAGACTAGCGGGAGGTCGGATGAGCAGTTCTTC. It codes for CAIKQTSGRSDEQFF.

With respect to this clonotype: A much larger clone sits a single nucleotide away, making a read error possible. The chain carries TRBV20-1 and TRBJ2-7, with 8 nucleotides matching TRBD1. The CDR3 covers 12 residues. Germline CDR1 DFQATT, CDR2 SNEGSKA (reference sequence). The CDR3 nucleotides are TGCGGTGCCACCGGGACAGGCTACGAGCAGTACTTC. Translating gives CGATGTGYEQYF.

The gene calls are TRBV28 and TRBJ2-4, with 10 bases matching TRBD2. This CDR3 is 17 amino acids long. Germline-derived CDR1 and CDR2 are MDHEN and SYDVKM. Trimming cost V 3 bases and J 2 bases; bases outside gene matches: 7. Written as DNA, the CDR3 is TGTGCCAGCAGTTTGGGGAGCGGGAGGGTAACCAAAAACATTCAGTACTTC. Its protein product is CASSLGSGRVTKNIQYF. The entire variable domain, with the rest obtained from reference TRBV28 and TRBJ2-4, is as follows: DVKVTQSSRYLVKRTGEKVFLECVQDMDHENMFWYRQDPGLGLRLIYFSYDVKMKEKGDIPEGYSVSREKKERFSLILESASTNQTSMYLCASSLGSGRVTKNIQYFGAGTRLSVL.

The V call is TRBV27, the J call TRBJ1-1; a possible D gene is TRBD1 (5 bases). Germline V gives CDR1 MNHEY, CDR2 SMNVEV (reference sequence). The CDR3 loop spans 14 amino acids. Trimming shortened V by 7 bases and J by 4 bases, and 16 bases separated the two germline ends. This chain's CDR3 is CASNPQGVGTEAFF. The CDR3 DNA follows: TGTGCCAGCAATCCCCAGGGAGTCGGCACTGAAGCTTTCTTT.

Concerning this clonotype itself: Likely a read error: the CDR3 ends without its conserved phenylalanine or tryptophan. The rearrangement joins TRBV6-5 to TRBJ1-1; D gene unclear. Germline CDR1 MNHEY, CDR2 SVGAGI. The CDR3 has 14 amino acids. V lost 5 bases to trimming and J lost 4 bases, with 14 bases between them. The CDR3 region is CASSKGDLGTEAFC. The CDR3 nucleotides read TGTGCCAGCAGTAAGGGAGATCTGGGCACTGAAGCTTTCTGT.

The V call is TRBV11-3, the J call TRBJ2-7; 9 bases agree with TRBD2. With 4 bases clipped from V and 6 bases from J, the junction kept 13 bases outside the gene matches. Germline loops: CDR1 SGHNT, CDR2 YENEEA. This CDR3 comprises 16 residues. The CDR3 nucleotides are TGTGCCAGCAGCTCCCCTCGGGCTAGCGGGAATAGCGAGCAGTACTTC. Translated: CASSSPRASGNSEQYF.

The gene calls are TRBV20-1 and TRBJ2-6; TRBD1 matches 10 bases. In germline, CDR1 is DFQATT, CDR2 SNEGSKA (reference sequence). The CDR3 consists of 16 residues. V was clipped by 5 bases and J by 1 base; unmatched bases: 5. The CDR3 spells CSAGTGDPSGANVLTF. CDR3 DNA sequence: TGCAGTGCTGGGACAGGGGATCCTTCTGGGGCCAACGTCCTGACTTTC.

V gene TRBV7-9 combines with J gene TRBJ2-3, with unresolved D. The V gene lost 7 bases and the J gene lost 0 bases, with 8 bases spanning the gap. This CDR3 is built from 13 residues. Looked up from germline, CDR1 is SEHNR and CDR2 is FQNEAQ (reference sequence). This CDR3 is CASIRLSTDTQYF. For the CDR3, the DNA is TGTGCCAGCATTCGGCTAAGCACAGATACGCAGTATTTT.

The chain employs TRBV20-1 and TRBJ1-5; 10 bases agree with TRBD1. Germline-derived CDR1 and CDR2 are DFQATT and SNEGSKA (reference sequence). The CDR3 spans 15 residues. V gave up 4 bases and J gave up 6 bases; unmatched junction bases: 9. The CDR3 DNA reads TGCAGTGCTAACACCGGGACAGGGGACGCTCAGCCCCAGCATTTT. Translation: CSANTGTGDAQPQHF.